Described below is a single T cell receptor beta chain sequence and its context. Its target antigen remains unknown. A read error may account for a junction end that differs from germline. This sample is drawn from a study of blood T cell repertoires in COVID-19 (dated by TCRdb to about 2020). Background for the entire study: Collaborator samples came from the United States, Italy and Spain and covered acute and convalescent phases of COVID-19. The material from the prospective study consisted of cDNA or gDNA derived from T cells, B-cell-depleted T cells, or PBMCs. The dataset comprised deeply sampled blood TCRbeta repertoires from subjects exposed to, actively infected with, or recovered from COVID-19. The repertoires were released in a freely available public database meant as a resource for research on the immune response to SARS-CoV-2. The samples were drawn from the first 160 participants of the ongoing ImmuneRACE study and from 1,254 subjects provided by 6 global collaborators. Sample metadata almost always included a de-identified subject ID, COVID-19 status, age in years and sex. Where available, HLA class I and class II types were obtained from metadata supplied by the sample provider rather than from assay-based typing. Study-wide conclusions, independent of this receptor: The quantity of clinical and demographic metadata differed by source and by participant and was supplied without curation.

The immunoSEQ Assay, a bias-controlled multiplex PCR, was used to amplify TCRbeta CDR3 regions from genomic DNA. In the paper's pipeline: The number of nucleated cells in each sample was estimated from the amplification of reference gene primers within the assay. Sequence reads were collapsed and filtered to measure the absolute abundance of every unique TCRbeta CDR3 rearrangement. For each sample, productive Simpson clonality was calculated as the square root of Simpson's diversity index across productive rearrangements. The source is immuneACCESS, and TCRdb retained only in-frame sequences with V and J called. Part of the clones is not carried over; for the studies checked, unresolved V genes explain less than half of this, and the remainder is unexplained. From that table come the V and J calls and clone size; the DNA was used to work out D and trimming. The sample has under 300,000 clones on record, about 89% of them singletons. More than 1% of the sample comes from the top ten.

From a lookup of the germline V gene (reference sequence), CDR1 and CDR2 are SGHKS and YYEKEE. From cysteine to phenylalanine, the CDR3 is 17 amino acids long. CDR3 DNA is the only sequence kept; it has 51 bases, read in frame from the first base. Enrolling through a virtual design, the prospective study's participants ranged in age from roughly 18 to 95 years and lived across some 22 United States geographic areas. In the prospective study, participants were assigned to cohorts based on the clinical history participants reported in a screening survey and a study questionnaire. Each participant in the prospective study had whole blood, serum and a nasopharyngeal or oropharyngeal swab collected by mobile phlebotomists. Additional blood draws and questionnaires over an approximately two-month period could optionally be provided by prospective study participants. Before DNA extraction, prospective study blood samples were shipped either frozen or at room temperature.

The sequence came from a human donor in a cohort exposed to, infected with or recovered from COVID-19 (not recorded which). The donor label of this sample is uncertain. The sample comprised PBMCs or T cells enriched from blood (not recorded which). Recombination connected TRBV5-5 to TRBJ1-1, with TRBD1 matching 11 junction bases. The CDR3 here reads CASSRGQGGRMNAEAFF. The bases are TGTGCCAGCAGCCGGGGACAGGGGGGACGAATGAACGCTGAAGCTTTCTTT.